This T cell receptor beta chain came from a study of blood T cell repertoires in COVID-19. Study-wide context: There were acute and convalescent COVID-19 samples, and they came from the United States, Italy and Spain. T cells, B-cell-depleted T cells, or PBMCs supplied cDNA or gDNA.

The CDR3 is 12 amino acids. The V gene lost 4 bases and the J gene lost 4 bases, with 7 bases spanning the gap. Germline V gene sequence: CDR1 KGHSH, CDR2 LQKENI. In the authors' workflow: Estimates of nucleated cell counts were drawn from the amplification of reference gene primers. The method was immunoSEQ multiplex PCR; TCRdb's version includes in-frame clones alone and lacks a portion of them. The V and J calls and clone size were taken over from that table, and D and trimming were inferred from the DNA. This table holds 200,000 to 300,000 clones, about 91% found once. The chain couples TRBV18 to TRBJ1-2; no clear D. This receptor was taken from a woman under 40 with acute COVID-19. Sequenced input: PBMCs or T cells enriched from blood (not recorded which). Here the CDR3 reads CASSLRSYGYTF. The CDR3 nucleotides read TGTGCCAGCTCACTCCGTTCCTATGGCTACACCTTC.